This T cell receptor beta chain was sequenced in a study of T cell changes during pregnancy in multiple sclerosis. Assay: immunoSEQ multiplex PCR; the TCRdb copy retains only in-frame clones and omits some. The sample includes under 55,000 clones, about 92% of them seen just once. CDR1 SQVTM and CDR2 ANQGSEA come from the germline V gene. The CDR3 extends over 14 amino acids. Trimming removed 2 bases from V and 4 bases from J; junction bases left unmatched: 4. This clonotype was sampled from a female donor with multiple sclerosis, enrolled in a pregnancy study. This specimen consisted of peripheral blood, obtained in the second trimester of pregnancy. J is TRBJ2-5 and V is TRBV29-1; 10 bases are a match to TRBD2. CDR3 region: CSVESSGRVETQYF. CDR3 sequence (DNA): TGCAGCGTTGAATCTAGCGGGAGAGTAGAGACCCAGTACTTC. Full variable domain (outside the CDR3, taken from reference TRBV29-1 and TRBJ2-5): SAVISQKPSRDICQRGTSLTIQCQVDSQVTMMFWYRQQPGQSLTLIATANQGSEATYESGFVIDKFPISRPNLTFSTLTVSNMSPEDSSIYLCSVESSGRVETQYFGPGTRLLVL.